This passage covers 10 T cell receptor beta chains from one sample sequenced in a study of OX40 agonist ivuxolimab in advanced cancers. The table came from immunoSEQ multiplex PCR; TCRdb's copy has only in-frame clones and leaves some out. The table includes about 62,000 clones, 85% detected once. Sequenced here: CD4+ or CD8+ T cells sorted from blood, sampled in a trial of the OX40 agonist ivuxolimab. These receptors were collected from an adult with an advanced solid tumor such as melanoma, head and neck, liver or kidney cancer.

This sequence joins TRBV4-1 and TRBJ2-2, with D hard to call. This CDR3 contains 13 residues. V was clipped by 4 bases and J by 2 bases, with 5 bases between them. Germline V gives CDR1 MGHRA, CDR2 YSYEKL. The CDR3 DNA reads as TGCGCCAGCAGCCTAGAAAACACCGGGGAGCTGTTTTTT. Translation: CASSLENTGELFF.

This clone appeared once. The rearrangement joins TRBV6-1 to TRBJ1-5, with D maybe TRBD1 (5 bases). The CDR3 contains 13 residues. V lost 3 bases and J lost 7, with 10 bases in between. Germline V lookup: CDR1 MNHNS, CDR2 SASEGT. This CDR3 reads CASSDGGRQPQHF. The CDR3, as DNA: TGTGCCAGCAGTGACGGGGGGAGGCAGCCCCAGCATTTT.

This sequence joins TRBV2 and TRBJ1-2; D is uncertain. V lost 1 base to trimming and J lost 4 bases, with 7 bases between them. The CDR3 is 13 residues long. The germline V gene has CDR1 SNHLY and CDR2 FYNNEI. The CDR3 DNA reads as TGTGCCAGCAGTGAAGGGGCTGGCTATGGCTACACCTTC. Amino acids: CASSEGAGYGYTF.

The chain carries TRBV5-5 and TRBJ2-7, with 10 nucleotides matching TRBD2. The CDR3 sequence is 14 residues long. Germline V gene data show CDR1 as SGHKS and CDR2 as YYEKEE (reference sequence). Losses at the gene ends were 0 bases for V and 5 bases for J; bases not matched to a gene: 2. DNA for the CDR3: TGTGCCAGCAGCTTGGCTAGCGGGAGCAACGAGCAGTACTTC. This translates into CASSLASGSNEQYF.

V gene TRBV2 combines with J gene TRBJ1-6; 9 nucleotides line up with TRBD1. CDR3 length equals 13 residues. After removal of 7 bases from V and 8 bases from J, the junction contained 3 bases not matched to a gene. CDR1 is SNHLY and CDR2 is FYNNEI in the germline V gene. This CDR3 is CASNGDRDSPLHF. For the CDR3, the DNA is TGTGCCAGCAATGGGGACAGGGATTCACCCCTCCACTTT.

The chain carries TRBV28 and TRBJ1-2; no definite D call. The CDR3 sequence is 16 residues long. From germline, CDR1 is MDHEN and CDR2 SYDVKM. V lost 6 bases and J 2 bases, leaving 19 bases between the germline ends. The CDR3 nucleotides are TGTGCCAGCAGCCGCTCTATGTTTAGGCCCAACTATGGCTACACCTTC. Protein product: CASSRSMFRPNYGYTF.

The chain is built from TRBV7-9 and TRBJ2-7, with D possibly TRBD2 on 5 matching bases. The CDR3 extends over 11 amino acids. Deletions cut 8 bases from V and 6 bases from J, with 11 bases between. Germline V gene data show CDR1 as SEHNR and CDR2 as FQNEAQ (reference sequence). The CDR3 DNA is TGTGCCAGCTCAGCGGTATCCGAGCAGTACTTC. Its translation: CASSAVSEQYF.

Within the sample, this clone is medium-sized. The rearrangement uses TRBV6-5 and TRBJ1-5; a possible D gene is TRBD1 (5 bases). There are 12 residues in the CDR3. CDR1 and CDR2 from the germline V gene are MNHEY and SVGAGI. V was trimmed by 2 bases and J by 11 bases, leaving 10 bases between them. The CDR3 protein is CASSYLGGAQHF. The CDR3 nucleotides read TGTGCCAGCAGTTACCTGGGGGGGGCCCAGCATTTT.

The J gene is TRBJ2-2, the V gene TRBV9; maybe TRBD2 (6 bases). Germline CDR1 reads SGDLS; CDR2 reads YYNGEE. The CDR3 is 13 residues long. V was trimmed by 3 bases and J by 10 bases, leaving 13 bases between them. The CDR3, as DNA: TGTGCCAGCAGCGGCGGGATATCGTTGGAGCTGTTTTTT. Residues: CASSGGISLELFF.

The V and J genes are TRBV14 and TRBJ2-7, with a weak D call TRBD2 (6 bases). Trimming pared 4 bases from V and 8 bases from J, leaving 15 bases between. The CDR3 has 13 residues. CDR1 SGHDN and CDR2 FVKESK come from the germline V gene. CDR3 sequence reads: CASSPRLVGKQYF. The CDR3 DNA follows: TGTGCCAGCAGCCCCCGACTAGTAGGAAAGCAGTACTTC.